The 8 T cell receptor beta chains reported below all come from one sample, sequenced in a study of cytomegalovirus exposure and HLA in healthy donors (dated by TCRdb to the late 2010s). The library was prepared using the immunoSEQ multiplex PCR assay. TCRdb carries this immuneACCESS record with in-frame sequences only. Its versions omit some clonotypes, under half of them owing to an unresolved V gene in the studies checked, with the rest unexplained. The sample table holds about 48,000 clones, of which 88% were seen once. The ten largest make up approximately 6.7% of the sample. Sequences were obtained from PBMCs. The origin of the receptors is a woman aged 30 to 39 in good health and CMV-seronegative.

This clone is labeled medium-sized (0.01 to 0.1%). The V gene is TRBV2, the J gene TRBJ1-5; D is undetermined. Germline V gene data show CDR1 as SNHLY and CDR2 as FYNNEI. The CDR3 runs 14 residues. Trimming pared 2 bases from V and 9 bases from J, leaving 14 bases between. The CDR3 bases are TGTGCCAGCAGTGAACGATCCGGGTTGGCGCCCCAGCATTTT. It yields the protein CASSERSGLAPQHF.

V usage is TRBV5-4 and J usage is TRBJ1-2, with D perhaps matching TRBD1 (5 bases). V lost 3 bases to trimming and J lost 4 bases, with 10 bases between them. The CDR3 is 13 residues long. Germline CDR1 SGHNT, CDR2 YYREEE (reference sequence). The CDR3 DNA sequence: TGTGCCAGCAGCTCGTGGGGCCCCTATGGCTACACCTTC. Translating gives CASSSWGPYGYTF.

The chain has TRBV5-8 and TRBJ2-3; D unresolved. Trimming took off 6 bases at V and 7 bases at J, with 12 bases between the two ends. The CDR3 sequence is 12 residues long. Germline values: CDR1 SGHTS, CDR2 YDEGEE. The CDR3 sequence: CASTPRRNTQYF. For the CDR3, the DNA is TGTGCCAGCACCCCTCGGAGAAATACGCAGTATTTT.

The chain links TRBV11-2 to TRBJ2-5; TRBD2 aligns across 14 bases. Germline lookup yields CDR1 SGHAT and CDR2 FQNNGV. The J segment lost 5 bases and the V segment lost 4 bases, leaving 3 bases of the junction unmatched. This CDR3 has 15 residues. CDR3 in DNA: TGTGCCAGCAGCTCGGGACTAGCGGGAGACGAGACCCAGTACTTC. Its protein is CASSSGLAGDETQYF.

The chain links TRBV9 to TRBJ1-3, with D perhaps TRBD1 (5 bases). The CDR3 spans 17 residues. Trimming took off 0 bases at V and 2 bases at J, with 15 bases between the two ends. Germline assignment: CDR1 SGDLS and CDR2 YYNGEE. The CDR3 DNA is TGTGCCAGCAGCGTAGGGGGCGGGGGTTCAGCTGGAAACACCATATATTTT. It yields the protein CASSVGGGGSAGNTIYF.

The V call is TRBV27, the J call TRBJ1-2; D might be TRBD1 (6 bases). Germline lookup yields CDR1 MNHEY and CDR2 SMNVEV (reference sequence). The CDR3 spans 14 residues. The V end lost 5 bases, the J end lost 12 bases, and 22 bases lay between the germline ends. The DNA of the CDR3 is TGTGCCAGCAGTCCCCCGGGGGGGGCTTGGGGCCACACCTTC. The encoded protein is CASSPPGGAWGHTF.

J is TRBJ2-7 and V is TRBV19; D is possibly TRBD2 (5 bases). The CDR3 runs 13 residues. Germline CDR1 LNHDA, CDR2 SQIVND (reference sequence). Trimming stripped 7 bases from V and 2 bases from J, with 12 bases between. Here the CDR3 reads CASTERPPYEQYF. DNA of the CDR3: TGTGCCAGTACCGAGCGGCCGCCCTACGAGCAGTACTTC.

The chain recombines TRBV30 with TRBJ1-2, with TRBD1 as a possible D gene (6 bases). V dropped 3 bases and J dropped 4 bases, with 15 bases sitting between them. Germline CDR1 GTSNPN, CDR2 SVGIG (reference sequence). The CDR3 spans 14 residues. Written as DNA, the CDR3 is TGTGCCTGGAGGGATAACAGGGTTTCCTATGGCTACACCTTC. Amino acid sequence: CAWRDNRVSYGYTF.